This T cell receptor beta chain was identified in a study of OX40 agonist ivuxolimab in advanced cancers. The wider study: A mean age of 60 years, range 23 to 79, was recorded, and roughly 80% were male.

Some clones are missing from TCRdb's copy, which holds only in-frame ones; the method was immunoSEQ multiplex PCR. The sample includes around 53,000 clones, 88% of them seen just once. Baseline, cycle 4 day 1, and cycle 7 day 1 were the blood sampling points. This clone was picked up one time. Its antigen is unidentified. Study-level points and caveats: Within 6 weeks, CD4+ and CD8+ blood T cells expanded clonally at 0.1 to 3.0 mg/kg.

The receptor's source is an adult with an advanced solid tumor such as melanoma, head and neck, liver or kidney cancer. The specimen was CD4+ or CD8+ T cells sorted from blood, collected in a trial of the OX40 agonist ivuxolimab.

The CDR3 region is CASSLTPGTSNSPLHF. The CDR3 DNA reads TGCGCCAGCAGCCTAACTCCCGGGACGTCAAATTCACCCCTCCACTTT. The chain uses TRBV23-1 and TRBJ1-6, with TRBD1 as a possible D gene (5 bases). TRBV23-1 is an open reading frame, and its role is uncertain. With 6 bases removed from V and 7 bases from J, the gap between germline ends came to 19 bases. This CDR3 contains 16 residues.